Presented here are 17 T cell receptor beta chains from one specimen sequenced in a study of blood T cell repertoires in COVID-19. Clones were sequenced by immunoSEQ multiplex PCR, and TCRdb holds only the in-frame ones, with some missing. The sample consists of under 300,000 clones, 84% of them appearing once. The specimen sequenced was PBMCs or T cells enriched from blood (not recorded which). Source of these receptors: a man aged 50 to 59 who had recovered from COVID-19.

The V and J genes are TRBV5-8 and TRBJ2-2; 9 bases match TRBD1. CDR1 is SGHTS and CDR2 is YDEGEE in the germline V gene. After removal of 2 bases from V and 5 bases from J, the junction contained 4 bases not matched to a gene. The CDR3 is 15 residues long. The CDR3 nucleotides are TGTGCCAGCAGCTTAAGGACAGGGGTAACCGGGGAGCTGTTTTTT. Its protein product is CASSLRTGVTGELFF.

CDR3 bases: TGTGCCAGCAGTCTACTTTACGAGCAGTACTTC. Translation gives CASSLLYEQYF. This chain uses TRBV7-8 with TRBJ2-7, with D unclear. Trimming took 6 bases from V and 4 from J, leaving 7 bases between them. The CDR3 contains 11 residues. Per germline, CDR1 SGHVS and CDR2 FQNEAQ.

The chain links TRBV7-2 to TRBJ1-5, with 9 bases identical to TRBD1. CDR3 length: 17 amino acids. Germline lookup yields CDR1 SGHTA and CDR2 FQGNSA. Unmatched junction bases numbered 13, after V lost 4 bases and J lost 6 bases. DNA of the CDR3: TGTGCCAGCAGCTACCACTCCGGGACAGGGAGAAGTCAGCCCCAGCATTTT. Translation gives CASSYHSGTGRSQPQHF.

This rearrangement joins TRBV2 to TRBJ2-1; tentatively, D is TRBD2 (7 bases). Germline V gives CDR1 SNHLY, CDR2 FYNNEI. Trimming stripped 6 bases from V and 7 bases from J, with 22 bases between. The length of the CDR3 is 16 residues. Written as DNA, the CDR3 is TGTGCCAGCAGGAAGCCGCCCCGGGGGGCCGTGAATGAGCAGTTCTTC. This gives the protein CASRKPPRGAVNEQFF.

The chain combines TRBV4-3 with TRBJ2-2; TRBD1 matches at 10 bases. Trimming took 0 bases from V and 7 from J; bases not matched to a gene: 8. The germline V gene encodes CDR1 LGHNA and CDR2 YSLEER. The length of the CDR3 is 17 residues. The CDR3 protein is CASSQEVTGGAGGELFF. The CDR3 nucleotides read TGCGCCAGCAGCCAAGAGGTGACAGGGGGCGCGGGCGGGGAGCTGTTTTTT.

V and J are TRBV9 and TRBJ1-1; TRBD1 matches 7 bases. The CDR3 has 15 amino acids. J gave up 4 bases and V 4 bases, and 10 bases lay outside the gene matches. Germline-derived CDR1 and CDR2 are SGDLS and YYNGEE. The CDR3 sequence: CASSSLGGRGTEAFF. CDR3 nucleotide sequence: TGTGCCAGCAGCTCACTAGGGGGCAGAGGCACTGAAGCTTTCTTT.

The J gene is TRBJ1-2, the V gene TRBV4-3; D gene unclear. Germline CDR1 and CDR2: LGHNA and YSLEER. The V gene lost 0 bases and the J gene lost 3 bases, with 11 bases spanning the gap. CDR3 length: 15 residues. The CDR3 nucleotides are TGCGCCAGCAGCCAAGATGCACGAGTCCACTATGGCTACACCTTC. It translates to CASSQDARVHYGYTF.

The chain is built from TRBV19 and TRBJ1-2; no clear D gene. The V end lost 3 bases, the J end lost 4 bases, and 9 bases lay between the germline ends. The germline V gene has CDR1 LNHDA and CDR2 SQIVND (reference sequence). The CDR3 is 13 residues long. The CDR3 sequence: CASSIVRSYGYTF. CDR3 bases: TGTGCCAGTAGTATTGTCAGATCCTATGGCTACACCTTC.

The CDR3 loop reads CAISEREGGTYNEQFF. CDR3 DNA sequence: TGTGCCATCAGTGAAAGAGAGGGAGGTACCTACAATGAGCAGTTCTTC. This chain uses TRBV10-3 with TRBJ2-1; maybe TRBD2 (6 bases). CDR3 length equals 16 residues. V lost 3 bases, J lost 2 bases, and 14 bases lay in between. In germline, CDR1 is ENHRY, CDR2 SYGVKD.

J is TRBJ2-3 and V is TRBV12-3 or TRBV12-4, with TRBD2 matching over 10 bases. Trimming removed 11 bases from V and 11 bases from J; junction bases left unmatched: 10. The length of the CDR3 is 12 residues. Written as DNA, the CDR3 is TGTGCCGGTGGGATAGCGGGAGGCGGGCAGTATTTT. Its protein product is CAGGIAGGGQYF.

This rearrangement joins TRBV30 to TRBJ1-4; tentative D call: TRBD1 (6 bases). The CDR3 contains 13 residues. Between the trimmed V and J ends, which lost 1 base and 8 bases, there was a span of 11 bases. Germline V gene lookup returns CDR1 GTSNPN and CDR2 SVGIG (reference sequence). This CDR3 is CAWSEDRGEKLFF. The CDR3 DNA reads TGTGCCTGGAGTGAGGACAGAGGGGAAAAACTGTTTTTT.

This clone appeared once. The chain employs TRBV19 and TRBJ2-6; 13 bases fit TRBD2. CDR3 size: 16 residues. With V trimmed by 6 bases and J by 2 bases, 1 base remained unmatched. Germline V gene lookup returns CDR1 LNHDA and CDR2 SQIVND (reference sequence). CDR3 region: CASRGTSGAGANVLTF. DNA of the CDR3: TGTGCCAGTAGGGGGACTAGCGGGGCTGGGGCCAACGTCCTGACTTTC.

The V gene is TRBV28, the J gene TRBJ2-3; tentative D call: TRBD1 (5 bases). The CDR3 runs 12 residues. The germline CDR1 and CDR2 sequences are MDHEN and SYDVKM. Trimming took off 11 bases at V and 2 bases at J, with 11 bases between the two ends. The CDR3, as DNA: TGTGCCGCCCGAGGACACACAGATACGCAGTATTTT. The encoded protein is CAARGHTDTQYF.

The chain uses TRBV5-4 and TRBJ2-2, with D maybe TRBD1 (6 bases). The germline V and J ends were trimmed by 4 bases and 0 bases, with 10 bases remaining between them. Germline CDR1 is SGHNT and CDR2 is YYREEE (reference sequence). CDR3 length equals 15 residues. DNA of the CDR3: TGTGCCAGCAGCCTGGACAGACCGAACACCGGGGAGCTGTTTTTT. Translating it yields CASSLDRPNTGELFF.

This chain connects TRBV6-2 or TRBV6-3 to TRBJ1-5; TRBD1 agrees at 11 bases. Germline CDR1 MNHEY, CDR2 SVGEGT. V was pared by 2 bases and J by 9 bases, with 6 bases of the junction left unmatched. CDR3 length: 15 residues. In DNA form, the CDR3 reads TGTGCCAGCAGTTACGCAGGGACAGGGGGGCCGCCCCAGCATTTT. It codes for CASSYAGTGGPPQHF.

The chain has TRBV19 and TRBJ2-7, with 7 positions matching TRBD1. The CDR3 runs to 14 residues. Germline V gene data show CDR1 as LNHDA and CDR2 as SQIVND (reference sequence). With V trimmed by 5 bases and J by 3 bases, 7 bases remained unmatched. The CDR3 DNA reads TGTGCCAGTAGTCCAATGACAGGGAGCTACGAGCAGTACTTC. This sequence encodes CASSPMTGSYEQYF.

The V gene is TRBV9, the J gene TRBJ2-6, with TRBD1 matching over 9 bases. This CDR3 contains 17 residues. V shed 3 bases and J 2 bases; nucleotides not matched to a gene: 6. CDR1 and CDR2 from the germline V gene are SGDLS and YYNGEE. In DNA form, the CDR3 reads TGTGCCAGCAGCGGGAGACAGGGGGGAACTGGGGCCAACGTCCTGACTTTC. Protein: CASSGRQGGTGANVLTF. The variable domain in full, with the rest retrieved from reference TRBV9 and TRBJ2-6, is DSGVTQTPKHLITATGQRVTLRCSPRSGDLSVYWYQQSLDQGLQFLIQYYNGEERAKGNILERFSAQQFPDLHSELNLSSLELGDSALYFCASSGRQGGTGANVLTFGAGSRLTVL.